These 21 T cell receptor beta chains came from one sample sequenced in a study of cytomegalovirus exposure and HLA in healthy donors. PCR amplification relied on 60 Vbeta primers (plus 13 Jbeta primers). The table came from immunoSEQ multiplex PCR; TCRdb's copy has only in-frame clones and leaves some out. The sample includes more than 150,000 clones, 75% to 90% of them seen just once. Sequenced: PBMCs. The receptors stem from a man aged 18 to 29 in good health and CMV-seropositive.

The V gene is TRBV9, the J gene TRBJ2-1; the D gene is possibly TRBD2 (6 bases). The CDR3 runs 15 residues. The V end was cut by 1 base, the J end by 2 bases, with 10 bases between. Germline assignment: CDR1 SGDLS and CDR2 YYNGEE. This chain's CDR3 is CASSVTSSPYNEQFF. CDR3 nucleotides: TGTGCCAGCAGCGTAACTAGCAGCCCCTACAATGAGCAGTTCTTC.

The chain combines TRBV9 with TRBJ2-5; TRBD2 matches 10 bases. This CDR3 comprises 16 residues. CDR1 SGDLS and CDR2 YYNGEE come from the germline V gene. V shed 0 bases and J 4 bases; nucleotides not matched to a gene: 6. The chain's CDR3 is CASSVGTSGVGETQYF. The CDR3 DNA follows: TGTGCCAGCAGCGTAGGCACTAGCGGGGTGGGAGAGACCCAGTACTTC.

This clone was picked up one time. The gene calls are TRBV7-9 and TRBJ1-2; maybe TRBD1 (5 bases). Trimming took off 5 bases at V and 1 base at J, with 11 bases between the two ends. Germline V gene sequence: CDR1 SEHNR, CDR2 FQNEAQ (reference sequence). The CDR3 runs 14 residues. The CDR3 region is CASSAPGFNYGYTF. The CDR3 DNA is TGTGCCAGCAGCGCCCCAGGGTTTAACTATGGCTACACCTTC. Supplemented by reference TRBV7-9 and TRBJ1-2, the full variable domain reads DTGVSQNPRHKITKRGQNVTFRCDPISEHNRLYWYRQTLGQGPEFLTYFQNEAQLEKSRLLSDRFSAERPKGSFSTLEIQRTEQGDSAMYLCASSAPGFNYGYTFGSGTRLTVV.

This rearrangement joins TRBV5-6 to TRBJ1-2; TRBD1 aligns across 7 bases. Germline loops: CDR1 SGHDT, CDR2 YYEEEE. There are 15 residues in the CDR3. Trimming took 0 bases from V and 4 from J; bases not matched to a gene: 6. As DNA, the CDR3 is TGTGCCAGCAGCTTGGCCTCGGACAGGAGCTATGGCTACACCTTC. It is translated as CASSLASDRSYGYTF.

J is TRBJ1-1 and V is TRBV2; maybe TRBD1 (6 bases). The CDR3 loop spans 13 amino acids. The V and J ends lost 10 bases and 7 bases respectively, with 19 bases between them. CDR1 is SNHLY and CDR2 is FYNNEI in the germline V gene. The CDR3 sequence is CATATDRWGEAFF. In nucleotides, the CDR3 is TGTGCCACCGCCACCGACAGGTGGGGTGAAGCTTTCTTT.

This clone showed up just a few times. The chain has TRBV10-3 and TRBJ2-7, with D hard to call. Between the trimmed V and J ends, which lost 4 bases and 6 bases, there was a span of 7 bases. Germline V gene sequence: CDR1 ENHRY, CDR2 SYGVKD. This CDR3 region has 11 residues. The CDR3 sequence is CAISGALEQYF. The CDR3 DNA reads TGTGCCATCAGTGGGGCCCTCGAGCAGTACTTC.

This clone appeared once. This sequence joins TRBV27 and TRBJ2-7; maybe TRBD1 (6 bases). Trimming pared 4 bases from V and 3 bases from J, leaving 10 bases between. Germline values: CDR1 MNHEY, CDR2 SMNVEV (reference sequence). The CDR3 sequence is 13 residues long. This chain's CDR3 is CASSSTRGYEQYF. The CDR3 DNA follows: TGTGCCAGCAGTTCCACCAGGGGCTACGAGCAGTACTTC.

The chain joins TRBV9 to TRBJ1-1; D uncertain. The V and J ends lost 3 bases and 1 base respectively, with 4 bases between them. Germline V gives CDR1 SGDLS, CDR2 YYNGEE. The CDR3 is 12 amino acids. DNA for the CDR3: TGTGCCAGCAGCGCTAAGAACACTGAAGCTTTCTTT. Its translation is CASSAKNTEAFF.

This chain uses TRBV19 with TRBJ1-4, with D uncertain. Trimming took 0 bases from V and 7 from J, leaving 9 bases between them. The germline gives CDR1 LNHDA, CDR2 SQIVND (reference sequence). There are 14 residues in the CDR3. CDR3 nucleotides: TGTGCCAGTAGTATAGAGCGACGGGGTGAAAAACTGTTTTTT. As protein: CASSIERRGEKLFF.

The chain couples TRBV4-1 to TRBJ2-2; D gene uncertain. This CDR3 comprises 15 residues. V dropped 1 base and J dropped 1 base, with 7 bases sitting between them. The germline CDR1 and CDR2 sequences are MGHRA and YSYEKL. The CDR3, as DNA: TGCGCCAGCAGCCAAGCGCGGCAGAACACCGGGGAGCTGTTTTTT. Translating it yields CASSQARQNTGELFF.

V gene TRBV7-9 combines with J gene TRBJ2-5; D is perhaps TRBD1 (5 bases). This CDR3 has 14 residues. The germline CDR1 and CDR2 sequences are SEHNR and FQNEAQ (reference sequence). V was shortened by 8 bases and J by 2 bases, with 15 bases between the two germline ends. CDR3 DNA sequence: TGTGCCAGCCTAGGGGCCAGTTATCAAGAGACCCAGTACTTC. As protein: CASLGASYQETQYF.

The V call is TRBV2, the J call TRBJ2-1; the D gene is possibly TRBD2 (6 bases). V was shortened by 7 bases and J by 4 bases, with 17 bases between the two germline ends. Per the germline V gene, CDR1 is SNHLY and CDR2 is FYNNEI. The CDR3 loop spans 15 amino acids. In DNA, the CDR3 is TGTGCCAGCAAAGGTCGGCTAGCGTTGTACAATGAGCAGTTCTTC. It codes for CASKGRLALYNEQFF.

This chain joins TRBV2 and TRBJ1-1; D remains unclear. V lost 7 bases and J 5 bases, leaving 8 bases between the germline ends. CDR1 and CDR2 from the germline V gene are SNHLY and FYNNEI. This CDR3 is 11 amino acids long. This CDR3 reads CASTRETEAFF. CDR3 bases: TGTGCCAGCACGAGGGAGACTGAAGCTTTCTTT.

V gene TRBV19 combines with J gene TRBJ2-7; D not resolved. Germline CDR1 reads LNHDA; CDR2 reads SQIVND (reference sequence). V dropped 3 bases and J dropped 3 bases, with 9 bases sitting between them. The CDR3 has 13 residues. CDR3 sequence reads: CASSIQQNYEQYF. For the CDR3, the DNA is TGTGCCAGTAGTATTCAACAGAACTACGAGCAGTACTTC.

This chain uses TRBV7-2 with TRBJ1-1, with TRBD1 as a possible D gene (5 bases). CDR1 is SGHTA, CDR2 FQGNSA, per germline. V shed 8 bases and J shed 6 bases, with 10 bases lying between them. The CDR3 is 11 residues long. The CDR3 bases are TGTGCCAGCCAGGGTTACGCTGAAGCTTTCTTT. Translated, it gives CASQGYAEAFF. The variable domain in full, completed from reference TRBV7-2 and TRBJ1-1, reads GAGVSQSPSNKVTEKGKDVELRCDPISGHTALYWYRQSLGQGLEFLIYFQGNSAPDKSGLPSDRFSAERTGGSVSTLTIQRTQQEDSAVYLCASQGYAEAFFGQGTRLTVV.

This chain joins TRBV6-6 and TRBJ1-5; possibly TRBD1 for D (5 bases). The CDR3 is 16 amino acids. Germline V lookup: CDR1 MNHNY, CDR2 SVGAGI (reference sequence). With 0 bases removed from V and 4 bases from J, the gap between germline ends came to 13 bases. CDR3 residues: CASSYSDGAKNQPQHF. The CDR3 coding sequence is TGTGCCAGCAGTTACTCGGATGGGGCGAAGAATCAGCCCCAGCATTTT.

Of note for this clone: At one end, the junction sequence differs from germline, possibly due to a read error. The chain uses TRBV7-9 and TRBJ2-1, with 9 bases identical to TRBD1. The germline V gene has CDR1 SEHNR and CDR2 FQNEAQ (reference sequence). CDR3 size: 18 residues. CDR3 sequence: CASSLYLGGTGSFNEQFF. The CDR3 DNA reads as TGTGCCAGCAGCTTATACCTCGGAGGGACAGGGTCCTTCAATGAGCAGTTCTTC.

The chain combines TRBV7-9 with TRBJ2-3; 11 bases align to TRBD2. This CDR3 comprises 15 residues. Trimming cost V 8 bases and J 5 bases; bases outside gene matches: 9. CDR1 is SEHNR and CDR2 is FQNEAQ in the germline V gene (reference sequence). The CDR3 sequence: CASRPIAGGEDTQYF. The CDR3 DNA is TGTGCCAGCCGACCTATAGCGGGGGGGGAAGATACGCAGTATTTT. Full variable domain (outside the CDR3, taken from reference TRBV7-9 and TRBJ2-3): DTGVSQNPRHKITKRGQNVTFRCDPISEHNRLYWYRQTLGQGPEFLTYFQNEAQLEKSRLLSDRFSAERPKGSFSTLEIQRTEQGDSAMYLCASRPIAGGEDTQYFGPGTRLTVL.

The gene calls are TRBV27 and TRBJ2-1; tentatively, D is TRBD2 (5 bases). V lost 5 bases and J lost 3, with 14 bases in between. This CDR3 spans 15 amino acids. CDR1 MNHEY and CDR2 SMNVEV come from the germline V gene (reference sequence). CDR3 sequence (DNA): TGTGCCAGCAGTGACCGGGATCTAAACTACAATGAGCAGTTCTTC. Its protein is CASSDRDLNYNEQFF.

The chain combines TRBV7-7 with TRBJ2-3; 9 bases fit TRBD1. Looked up from germline, CDR1 is SSHAT and CDR2 is FNYEAQ (reference sequence). V was pared by 1 base and J by 9 bases, with 5 bases of the junction left unmatched. The CDR3 is 14 residues long. The DNA of the CDR3 is TGTGCCAGCAGCTTAGGGACAGGGGCTCGAACGCAGTATTTT. This sequence encodes CASSLGTGARTQYF. Based on the CDR3 plus reference TRBV7-7 and TRBJ2-3, the full variable domain is GAGVSQSPRYKVTKRGQDVTLRCDPISSHATLYWYQQALGQGPEFLTYFNYEAQPDKSGLPSDRFSAERPEGSISTLTIQRTEQRDSAMYRCASSLGTGARTQYFGPGTRLTVL.

V gene TRBV5-1 combines with J gene TRBJ2-3; TRBD2 matches 8 bases. Germline V gives CDR1 SGHRS, CDR2 YFSETQ. This CDR3 is built from 16 residues. J lost 2 bases, V lost 4 bases, and 9 bases had no gene match. CDR3 loop: CASSPNPGGDTDTQYF. As DNA, the CDR3 is TGCGCCAGCAGCCCCAACCCGGGGGGGGACACAGATACGCAGTATTTT. The full variable domain, with the rest looked up from reference TRBV5-1 and TRBJ2-3, is KAGVTQTPRYLIKTRGQQVTLSCSPISGHRSVSWYQQTPGQGLQFLFEYFSETQRNKGNFPGRFSGRQFSNSRSEMNVSTLELGDSALYLCASSPNPGGDTDTQYFGPGTRLTVL.